A selection of T cell receptor beta chains follows, all from one sample in a study of blood T cells in healthy people across ages. TCRdb passed the 5' RACE reads through MiXCR, listing each CDR3 protein once. The table shows around 1,800,000 distinct CDR3 sequences, with about 39% occurring only once. Sequenced input: blood. The receptors here all came from a human donor in good health. Each CDR3 is given with its conserved first and last residue. The order of the fields is J gene, D gene, clone size, V gene, CDR3 protein, CDR3 DNA. D genes are given only for firm matches. Clone size is shown for a subset of rows, as once, few, many or a class of expanded clone.

TRBJ1-6 | - | - | TRBV12-3/TRBV12-4 | CASTQSRGSYNSPLHF | TGTGCCAGCACCCAATCGAGGGGCTCCTATAATTCACCCCTCCACTTT
TRBJ2-5 | TRBD2 | - | TRBV4-3 | CASSQRRGSQETQYF | TGCGCCAGCAGCCAAAGGCGGGGGAGCCAAGAGACCCAGTACTTC
TRBJ1-1 | - | - | TRBV9 | CASSAISARGAEAFF | TGTGCCAGCAGCGCAATTTCTGCTAGAGGGGCTGAAGCTTTCTTT
TRBJ1-6 | - | - | TRBV20-1 | CSARPNHRALHF | TGCAGTGCTAGACCAAACCACAGGGCCCTCCACTTT
TRBJ2-3 | TRBD2 | few | TRBV9 | CANSPRGGSSTDTQYF | TGTGCCAACAGCCCCCGCGGGGGATCTTCCACAGATACGCAGTATTTT
TRBJ2-3 | TRBD2 | few | TRBV6-2/TRBV6-3 | CASSYPPGLAGSDTQYF | TGTGCCAGCAGTTACCCCCCAGGACTAGCGGGGTCAGATACGCAGTATTTT
TRBJ1-1 | - | - | TRBV29-1 | CSVDRNTEAFF | TGCAGCGTTGACAGGAACACTGAAGCTTTCTTT
TRBJ2-3 | TRBD2 | - | TRBV7-2 | CASSSIRLATTDTQYF | TGTGCCAGCAGCTCAATTCGACTAGCGACCACAGATACGCAGTATTTT
TRBJ2-7 | TRBD1 | - | TRBV6-2/TRBV6-3 | CASVLDWTGGSYEQYF | TGTGCCAGCGTTCTGGACTGGACAGGGGGTTCCTACGAGCAGTACTTC
TRBJ2-1 | - | - | TRBV28 | CASSLFGGYNEQFF | TGTGCCAGCAGTTTATTCGGCGGGTACAATGAGCAGTTCTTC
TRBJ2-7 | - | - | TRBV9 | CASSARGDSGYEQYF | TGTGCCAGCAGCGCGAGGGGGGACTCGGGCTACGAGCAGTACTTC
TRBJ2-2 | TRBD1 | few | TRBV6-6 | CASSYPGQGRELFF | TGTGCCAGCAGTTACCCAGGACAGGGGAGGGAGCTGTTTTTT
TRBJ2-3 | TRBD2 | - | TRBV5-1 | CASSSGLAGGSSTDTQYF | TGCGCCAGCAGCTCCGGACTAGCGGGGGGATCTAGCACAGATACGCAGTATTTT
TRBJ1-5 | - | few | TRBV20-1 | CSARGHLNQPQHF | TGCAGTGCTAGGGGACACCTTAATCAGCCCCAGCATTTT
TRBJ2-3 | TRBD1 | - | TRBV7-9 | CASSLTHDPGQSTDTQYF | TGTGCCAGCAGCTTAACCCACGATCCGGGACAGAGCACAGATACGCAGTATTTT
TRBJ2-3 | - | - | TRBV21-1 | CASSKEILRNRGVTDTQYF | TGTGCCAGCAGCAAAGAGATTTTGAGAAATCGCGGGGTCACAGATACGCAGTATTTT
TRBJ2-5 | - | few | TRBV28 | CASSLGRVEEQYF | TGTGCCAGCAGTTTGGGAAGGGTCGAAGAGCAGTACTTC
TRBJ1-5 | - | - | TRBV27 | CASSTNRDRSNQPQHF | TGTGCCAGCAGTACCAACAGGGATAGGAGCAATCAGCCCCAGCATTTT
TRBJ1-3 | - | once | TRBV6-6 | CASSYVSGNTIYF | TGTGCCAGCAGTTACGTTTCTGGAAACACCATATATTTT
TRBJ1-5 | - | few | TRBV9 | CASSVGGANQPQHF | TGTGCCAGCAGCGTAGGAGGCGCCAATCAGCCCCAGCATTTT
TRBJ2-1 | TRBD2 | few | TRBV24-1 | CATSAGLAGPPGEQFF | TGTGCCACCAGTGCGGGACTAGCGGGGCCACCGGGGGAGCAGTTCTTC
TRBJ2-1 | TRBD2 | few | TRBV6-2/TRBV6-3 | CASSRTSGRTEQFF | TGTGCCAGCAGTCGGACTAGCGGTCGAACTGAGCAGTTCTTC
TRBJ1-1 | - | - | TRBV9 | CASSEQQGLLGAFF | TGTGCCAGCAGCGAACAACAGGGTTTATTGGGAGCTTTCTTT
TRBJ2-3 | TRBD2 | - | TRBV7-3 | CASSLMAGGVRGTQYF | TGTGCCAGCAGCTTAATGGCGGGGGGTGTTCGCGGTACGCAGTATTTT
TRBJ2-7 | TRBD1 | - | TRBV19 | CASSIWGQGIYEQYF | TGTGCCAGTAGTATTTGGGGACAGGGGATCTACGAGCAGTACTTC
TRBJ1-2 | - | - | TRBV11-2 | CASSLDEQDRYTF | TGTGCCAGCAGCTTAGATGAGCAGGACCGCTACACCTTC